This TCR beta chain was identified in a study of blood T cell repertoires in COVID-19. Losses at the gene ends were 5 bases for V and 11 bases for J; bases not matched to a gene: 11. Per the germline V gene, CDR1 is SGHTA and CDR2 is FQGNSA. The CDR3 loop spans 13 amino acids. The study drew participants aged about 18 to 95 years from approximately 25 US areas. Participants' own reports of clinical history determined their cohort assignment. Some clones are missing from TCRdb's copy, which holds only in-frame ones; the method was immunoSEQ multiplex PCR. Seen here are nearly 400,000 clones, 85% to 90% observed once, and the top ten hold around 1.7%.

This sequence originates from a woman aged 30 to 39 who had recovered from COVID-19. The genes are TRBV7-2 and TRBJ1-1; 7 nucleotides match TRBD1. Sequenced sample: PBMCs or T cells enriched from blood (not recorded which). CDR3 residues: CASSPGRQGRAFF. CDR3 coding DNA: TGTGCCAGCAGCCCGGGCCGACAGGGTCGGGCTTTCTTT.